The T cell receptor (beta chain) described here comes from a study of blood T cells in healthy people across ages. Each donor had 8 to 10 milliliters of peripheral blood drawn. Using a J-beta primer mix together with a sample-barcoded 5' primer, a second PCR was run for roughly 6 to 11 cycles. TCRdb re-called the 5' RACE reads through MiXCR, storing one row per CDR3 protein. Seen here are about 1.5 million distinct CDR3 sequences, 40% to 45% observed once, and the top ten hold 4%. The CDR3 loop spans 13 amino acids. Germline-derived CDR1 and CDR2 are MNHEY and SMNVEV (reference sequence). Trimming stripped 4 bases from V and 2 bases from J, with 8 bases between. This clonotype has more than one count but fewer than ten.

Sequenced: blood. The receptor comes from a woman aged 18 to 35 in good health. V gene TRBV27 combines with J gene TRBJ1-2; D is ambiguous. CDR3 coding DNA: TGTGCCAGCAGTTGGCGGGCAAACTATGGCTACACCTTC. Residues: CASSWRANYGYTF.